The T cell receptor (beta chain) under discussion was sequenced for a study of CD8 T cells in ankylosing spondylitis. Study results and limitations: Typical of ankylosing spondylitis blood, it appeared, was a TCR beta motif of fewer than 10 highly homologous variants.

Of note for this clonotype: Its specificity is not known.

Germline assignment: CDR1 MNHEY and CDR2 SVGAGI. The CDR3 consists of 11 residues. V lost 6 bases and J lost 8, with 10 bases in between. Each CDR3 protein is one row after TCRdb ran MiXCR on the 5' RACE reads. The table shows 750,000 to 850,000 distinct CDR3 sequences, with about 10% occurring only once. The specimen sequenced was blood, either unsorted or a sorted T cell fraction (not recorded which). The receptor was isolated from a male donor with ankylosing spondylitis. The chain carries TRBV6-5 and TRBJ1-2, with unresolved D. For the CDR3, the DNA is TGTGCCAGCAGGTGGAAAGGGGGCTACACCTTC. The encoded protein is CASRWKGGYTF.